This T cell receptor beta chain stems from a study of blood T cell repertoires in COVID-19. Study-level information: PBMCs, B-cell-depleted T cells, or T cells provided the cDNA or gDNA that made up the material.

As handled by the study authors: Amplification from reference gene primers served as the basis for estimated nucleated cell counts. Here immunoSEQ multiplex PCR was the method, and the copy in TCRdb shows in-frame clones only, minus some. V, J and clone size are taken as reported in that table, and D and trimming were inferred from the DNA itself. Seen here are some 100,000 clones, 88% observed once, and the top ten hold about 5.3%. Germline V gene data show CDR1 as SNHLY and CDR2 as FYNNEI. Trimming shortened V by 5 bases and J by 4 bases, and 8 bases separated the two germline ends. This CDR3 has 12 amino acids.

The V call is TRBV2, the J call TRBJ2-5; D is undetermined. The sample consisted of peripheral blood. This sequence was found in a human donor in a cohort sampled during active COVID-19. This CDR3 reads CASSFVRETQYF. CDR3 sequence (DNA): TGTGCCAGCAGTTTCGTCAGAGAGACCCAGTACTTC. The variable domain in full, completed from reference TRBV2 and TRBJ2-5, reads EPEVTQTPSHQVTQMGQEVILRCVPISNHLYFYWYRQILGQKVEFLVSFYNNEISEKSEIFDDQFSVERPDGSNFTLKIRSTKLEDSAMYFCASSFVRETQYFGPGTRLLVL.